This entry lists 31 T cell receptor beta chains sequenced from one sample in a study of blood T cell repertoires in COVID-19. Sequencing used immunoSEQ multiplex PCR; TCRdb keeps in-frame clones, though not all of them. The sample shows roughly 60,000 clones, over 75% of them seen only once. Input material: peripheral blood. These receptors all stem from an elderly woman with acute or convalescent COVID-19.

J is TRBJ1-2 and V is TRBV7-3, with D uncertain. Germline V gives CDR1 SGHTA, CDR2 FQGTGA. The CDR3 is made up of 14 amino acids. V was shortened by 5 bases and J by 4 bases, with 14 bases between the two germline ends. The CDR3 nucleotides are TGTGCCAGCAGCCCAGCGGGGAGGTCCTATGGCTACACCTTC. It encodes CASSPAGRSYGYTF.

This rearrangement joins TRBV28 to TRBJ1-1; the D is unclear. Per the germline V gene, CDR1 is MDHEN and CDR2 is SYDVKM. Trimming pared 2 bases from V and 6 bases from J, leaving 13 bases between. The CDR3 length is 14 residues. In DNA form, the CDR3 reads TGTGCCAGCAGTTTAGGGCCCCGCAACGCTGAAGCTTTCTTT. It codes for CASSLGPRNAEAFF. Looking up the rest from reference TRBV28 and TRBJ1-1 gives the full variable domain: DVKVTQSSRYLVKRTGEKVFLECVQDMDHENMFWYRQDPGLGLRLIYFSYDVKMKEKGDIPEGYSVSREKKERFSLILESASTNQTSMYLCASSLGPRNAEAFFGQGTRLTVV.

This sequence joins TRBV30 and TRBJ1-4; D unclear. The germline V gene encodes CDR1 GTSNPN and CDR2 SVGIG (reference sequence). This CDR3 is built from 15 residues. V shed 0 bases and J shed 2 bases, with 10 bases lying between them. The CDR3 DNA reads TGTGCCTGGAGTGTCAGAAGGAGCACTAATGAAAAACTGTTTTTT. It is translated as CAWSVRRSTNEKLFF.

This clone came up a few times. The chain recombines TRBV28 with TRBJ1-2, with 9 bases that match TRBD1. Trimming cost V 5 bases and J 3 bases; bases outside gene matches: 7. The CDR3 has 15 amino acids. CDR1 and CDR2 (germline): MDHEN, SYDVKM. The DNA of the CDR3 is TGTGCCAGCAGTCCCGGGGACAGGGTATACTATGGCTACACCTTC. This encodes CASSPGDRVYYGYTF.

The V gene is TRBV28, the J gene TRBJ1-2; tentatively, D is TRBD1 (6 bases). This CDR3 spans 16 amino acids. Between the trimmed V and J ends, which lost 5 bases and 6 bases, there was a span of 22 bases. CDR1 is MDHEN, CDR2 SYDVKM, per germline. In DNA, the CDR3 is TGTGCCAGCAGTACCGGGCCCCCGACAGGATACAATGGCTACACCTTC. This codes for CASSTGPPTGYNGYTF.

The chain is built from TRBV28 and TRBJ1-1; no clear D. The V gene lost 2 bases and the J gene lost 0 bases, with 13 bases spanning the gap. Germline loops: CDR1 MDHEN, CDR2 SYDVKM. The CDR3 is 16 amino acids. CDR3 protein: CASSLNDMLLNTEAFF. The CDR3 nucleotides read TGTGCCAGCAGTTTAAACGACATGCTTTTGAACACTGAAGCTTTCTTT.

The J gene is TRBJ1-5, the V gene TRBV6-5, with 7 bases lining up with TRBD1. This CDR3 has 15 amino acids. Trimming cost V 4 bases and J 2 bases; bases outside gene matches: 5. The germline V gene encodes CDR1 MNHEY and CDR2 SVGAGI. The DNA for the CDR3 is TGTGCCAGCAGTTCTGACAGGGCGGGCAATCAGCCCCAGCATTTT. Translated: CASSSDRAGNQPQHF.

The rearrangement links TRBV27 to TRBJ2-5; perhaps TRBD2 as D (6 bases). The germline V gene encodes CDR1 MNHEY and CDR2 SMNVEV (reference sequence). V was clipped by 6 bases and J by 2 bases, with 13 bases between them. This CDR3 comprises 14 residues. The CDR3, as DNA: TGTGCCAGCAGGAGAAGGGAGGAACAAGAGACCCAGTACTTC. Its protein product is CASRRREEQETQYF.

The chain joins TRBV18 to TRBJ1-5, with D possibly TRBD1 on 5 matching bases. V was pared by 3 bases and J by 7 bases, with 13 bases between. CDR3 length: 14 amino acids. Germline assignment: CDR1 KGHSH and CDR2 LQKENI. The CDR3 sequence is CASSPSQGSQPQHF. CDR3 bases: TGTGCCAGCTCACCTTCCCAGGGTTCCCAGCCCCAGCATTTT.

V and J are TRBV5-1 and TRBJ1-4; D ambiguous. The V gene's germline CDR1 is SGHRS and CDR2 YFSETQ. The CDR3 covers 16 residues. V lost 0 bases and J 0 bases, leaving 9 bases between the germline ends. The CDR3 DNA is TGCGCCAGCAGCTTGGCTGGCAGTTCAACTAATGAAAAACTGTTTTTT. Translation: CASSLAGSSTNEKLFF.

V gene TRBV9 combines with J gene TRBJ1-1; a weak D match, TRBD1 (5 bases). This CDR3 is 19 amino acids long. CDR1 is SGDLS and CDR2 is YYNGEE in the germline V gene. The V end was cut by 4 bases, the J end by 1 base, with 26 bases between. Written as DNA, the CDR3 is TGTGCCAGCAGCCCGACCCCATGGCAGGGAGGCCCCACGAACACTGAAGCTTTCTTT. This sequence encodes CASSPTPWQGGPTNTEAFF.

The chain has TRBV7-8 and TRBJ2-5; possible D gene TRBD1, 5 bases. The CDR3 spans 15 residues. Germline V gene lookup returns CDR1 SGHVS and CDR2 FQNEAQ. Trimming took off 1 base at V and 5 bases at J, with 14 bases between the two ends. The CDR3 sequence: CASSLVVRAAETQYF. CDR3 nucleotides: TGTGCCAGCAGCTTAGTGGTCAGGGCGGCGGAGACCCAGTACTTC. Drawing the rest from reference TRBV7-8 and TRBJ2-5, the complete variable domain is GAGVSQSPRYKVAKRGQDVALRCDPISGHVSLFWYQQALGQGPEFLTYFQNEAQLDKSGLPSDRFFAERPEGSVSTLKIQRTQQEDSAVYLCASSLVVRAAETQYFGPGTRLLVL.

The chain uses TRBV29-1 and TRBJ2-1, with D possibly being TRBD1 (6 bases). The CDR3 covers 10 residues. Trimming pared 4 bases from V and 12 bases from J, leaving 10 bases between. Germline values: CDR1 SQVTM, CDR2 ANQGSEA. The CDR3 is CSVGDKTQFF. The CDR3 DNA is TGCAGCGTTGGGGACAAGACGCAGTTCTTC.

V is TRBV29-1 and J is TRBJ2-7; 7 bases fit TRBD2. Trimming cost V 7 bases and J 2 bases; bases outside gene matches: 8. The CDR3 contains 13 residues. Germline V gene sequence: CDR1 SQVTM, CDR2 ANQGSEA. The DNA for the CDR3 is TGCAGCGCGGGAGAGCGGGGACCCTACGAGCAGTACTTC. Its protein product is CSAGERGPYEQYF.

CDR3 sequence reads: CASSVSGSSGNTIYF. The CDR3, as DNA: TGTGCCAGCAGCGTATCGGGTAGCTCTGGAAACACCATATATTTT. This chain uses TRBV9 with TRBJ1-3; D remains ambiguous. Germline V gene lookup returns CDR1 SGDLS and CDR2 YYNGEE. CDR3 length: 15 amino acids. Trimming shortened V by 1 base and J by 0 bases, and 8 bases separated the two germline ends.

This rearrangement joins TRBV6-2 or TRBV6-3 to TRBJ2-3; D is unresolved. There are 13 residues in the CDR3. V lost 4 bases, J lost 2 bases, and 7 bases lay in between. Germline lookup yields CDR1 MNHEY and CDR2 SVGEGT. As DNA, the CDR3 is TGTGCCAGCAGTTTTCCCCTCACAGATACGCAGTATTTT. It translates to CASSFPLTDTQYF.

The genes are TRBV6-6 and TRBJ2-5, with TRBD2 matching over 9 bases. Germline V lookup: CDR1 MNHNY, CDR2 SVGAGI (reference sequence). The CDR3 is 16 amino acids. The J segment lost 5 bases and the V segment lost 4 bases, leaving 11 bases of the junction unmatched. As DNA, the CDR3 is TGTGCCAGCAGTTTTACCCTTAGCGGGAGATCGGAGACCCAGTACTTC. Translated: CASSFTLSGRSETQYF.

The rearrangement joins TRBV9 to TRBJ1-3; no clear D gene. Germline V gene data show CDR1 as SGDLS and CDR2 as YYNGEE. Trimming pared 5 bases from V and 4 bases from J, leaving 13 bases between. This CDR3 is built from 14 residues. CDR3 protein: CASSRSTAGNTIYF. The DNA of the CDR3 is TGTGCCAGCAGTCGTAGTACAGCAGGAAACACCATATATTTT. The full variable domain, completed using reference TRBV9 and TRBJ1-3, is DSGVTQTPKHLITATGQRVTLRCSPRSGDLSVYWYQQSLDQGLQFLIQYYNGEERAKGNILERFSAQQFPDLHSELNLSSLELGDSALYFCASSRSTAGNTIYFGEGSWLTVV.

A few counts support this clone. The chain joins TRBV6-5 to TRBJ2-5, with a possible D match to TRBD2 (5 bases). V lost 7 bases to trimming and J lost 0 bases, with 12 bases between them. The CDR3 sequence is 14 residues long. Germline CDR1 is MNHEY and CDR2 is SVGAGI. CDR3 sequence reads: CASTLGRYQETQYF. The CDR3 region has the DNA TGTGCCAGCACGCTAGGGAGATACCAAGAGACCCAGTACTTC.

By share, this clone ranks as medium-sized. The CDR3 spells CASSLSPSGSRWETQYF. In DNA, the CDR3 is TGTGCCAGCAGTTTATCACCTAGCGGGAGTCGGTGGGAGACCCAGTACTTC. This chain links TRBV28 with TRBJ2-5; 10 bases fit TRBD2. This CDR3 is built from 17 residues. In germline, CDR1 is MDHEN, CDR2 SYDVKM. V shed 1 base, J shed 5 bases, and the junction held 10 bases outside the gene matches.

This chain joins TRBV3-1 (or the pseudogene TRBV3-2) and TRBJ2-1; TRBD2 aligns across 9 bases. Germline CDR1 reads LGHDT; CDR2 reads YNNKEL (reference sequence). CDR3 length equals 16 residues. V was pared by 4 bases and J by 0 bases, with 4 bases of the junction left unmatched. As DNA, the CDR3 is TGTGCCAGCAGCCCCCGGCGGGGGGGCTCCTACAATGAGCAGTTCTTC. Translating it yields CASSPRRGGSYNEQFF.

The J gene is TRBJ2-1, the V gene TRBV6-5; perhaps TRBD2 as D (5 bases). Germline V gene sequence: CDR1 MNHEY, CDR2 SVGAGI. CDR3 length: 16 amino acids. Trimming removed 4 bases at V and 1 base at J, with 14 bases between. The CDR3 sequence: CASSLGGSGSYNEQFF. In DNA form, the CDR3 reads TGTGCCAGCAGTTTAGGAGGCTCCGGATCCTACAATGAGCAGTTCTTC.

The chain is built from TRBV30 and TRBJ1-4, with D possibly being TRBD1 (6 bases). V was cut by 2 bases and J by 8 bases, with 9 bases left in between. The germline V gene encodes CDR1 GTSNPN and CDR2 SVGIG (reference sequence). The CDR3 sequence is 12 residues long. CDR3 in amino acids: CAWSRTEEKLFF. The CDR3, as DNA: TGTGCCTGGAGTCGGACAGAAGAAAAACTGTTTTTT.

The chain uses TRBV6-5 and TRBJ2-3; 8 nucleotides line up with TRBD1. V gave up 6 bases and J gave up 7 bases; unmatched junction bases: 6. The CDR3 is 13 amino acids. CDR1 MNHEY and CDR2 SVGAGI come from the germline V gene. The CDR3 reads CASSVDRDYTQYF. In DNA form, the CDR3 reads TGTGCCAGCAGCGTGGACAGGGATTATACGCAGTATTTT.

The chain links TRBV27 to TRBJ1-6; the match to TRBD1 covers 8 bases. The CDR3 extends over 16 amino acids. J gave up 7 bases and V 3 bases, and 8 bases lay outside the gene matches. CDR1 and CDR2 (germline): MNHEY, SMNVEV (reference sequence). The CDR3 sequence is CASSLSQGAPNSPLHF. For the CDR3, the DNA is TGTGCCAGCAGTTTGAGTCAGGGGGCGCCGAATTCACCCCTCCACTTT.

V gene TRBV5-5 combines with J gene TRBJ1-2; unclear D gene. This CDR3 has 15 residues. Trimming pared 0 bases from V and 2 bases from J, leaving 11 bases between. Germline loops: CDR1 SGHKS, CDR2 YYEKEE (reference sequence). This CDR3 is CASSLGDNSNYGYTF. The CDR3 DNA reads TGTGCCAGCAGCTTGGGAGACAACTCCAACTATGGCTACACCTTC.

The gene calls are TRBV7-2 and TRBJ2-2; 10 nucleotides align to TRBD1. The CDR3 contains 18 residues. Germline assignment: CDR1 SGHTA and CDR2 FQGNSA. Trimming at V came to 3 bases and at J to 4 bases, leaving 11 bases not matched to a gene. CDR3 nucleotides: TGTGCCAGCAGCTTCGCCCGGAGTGGACAGGGGGTCACCGGGGAGCTGTTTTTT. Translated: CASSFARSGQGVTGELFF.

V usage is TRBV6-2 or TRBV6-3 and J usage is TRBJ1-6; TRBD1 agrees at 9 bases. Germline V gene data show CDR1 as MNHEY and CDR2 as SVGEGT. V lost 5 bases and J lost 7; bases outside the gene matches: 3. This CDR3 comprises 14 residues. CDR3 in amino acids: CASSMTGGNSPLHF. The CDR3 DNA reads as TGTGCCAGCAGTATGACAGGGGGAAATTCACCCCTCCACTTT.

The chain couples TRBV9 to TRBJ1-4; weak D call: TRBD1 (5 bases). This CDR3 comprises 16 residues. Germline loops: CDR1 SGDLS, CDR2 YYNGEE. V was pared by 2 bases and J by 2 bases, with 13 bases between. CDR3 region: CASSVSDSRTNEKLFF. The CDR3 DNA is TGTGCCAGCAGCGTTTCCGACAGTCGTACTAATGAAAAACTGTTTTTT.

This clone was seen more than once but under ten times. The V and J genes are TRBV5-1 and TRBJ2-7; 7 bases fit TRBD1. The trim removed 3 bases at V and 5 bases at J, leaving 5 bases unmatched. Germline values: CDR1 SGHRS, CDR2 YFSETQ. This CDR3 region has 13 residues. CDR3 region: CASSSTGNDEQYF. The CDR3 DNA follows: TGCGCCAGCAGCTCGACAGGGAACGACGAGCAGTACTTC.

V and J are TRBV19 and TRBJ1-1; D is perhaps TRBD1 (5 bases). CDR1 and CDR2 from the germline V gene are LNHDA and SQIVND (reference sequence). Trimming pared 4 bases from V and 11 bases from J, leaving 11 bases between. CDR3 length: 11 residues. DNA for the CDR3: TGTGCCAGTAGTAGGGGCAGGGCGGCTTTCTTT. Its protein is CASSRGRAAFF.